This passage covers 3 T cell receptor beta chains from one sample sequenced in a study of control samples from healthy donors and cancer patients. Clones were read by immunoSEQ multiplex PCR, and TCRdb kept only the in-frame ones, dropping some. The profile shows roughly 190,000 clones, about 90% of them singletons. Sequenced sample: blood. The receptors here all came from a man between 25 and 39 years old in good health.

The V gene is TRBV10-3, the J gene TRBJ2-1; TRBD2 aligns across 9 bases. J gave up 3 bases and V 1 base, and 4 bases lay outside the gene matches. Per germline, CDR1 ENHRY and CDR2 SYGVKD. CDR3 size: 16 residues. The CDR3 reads CAISELSGGNYNEQFF. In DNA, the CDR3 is TGTGCCATCAGTGAGTTAAGCGGGGGGAACTACAATGAGCAGTTCTTC.

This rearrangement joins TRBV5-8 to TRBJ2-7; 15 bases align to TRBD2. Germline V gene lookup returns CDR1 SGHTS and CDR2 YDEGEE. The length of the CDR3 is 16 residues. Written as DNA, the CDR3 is TGTGCTGGATTGGGACTAGCGGGGGGACCGTTCTACGAGCAGTACTTC. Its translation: CAGLGLAGGPFYEQYF.

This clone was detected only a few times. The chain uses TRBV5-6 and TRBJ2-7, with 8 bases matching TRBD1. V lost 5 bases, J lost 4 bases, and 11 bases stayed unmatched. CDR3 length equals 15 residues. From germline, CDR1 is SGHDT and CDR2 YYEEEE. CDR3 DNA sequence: TGTGCCAGCAGGCAGACCGGGACAGGTGGTTACGAGCAGTACTTC. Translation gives CASRQTGTGGYEQYF.